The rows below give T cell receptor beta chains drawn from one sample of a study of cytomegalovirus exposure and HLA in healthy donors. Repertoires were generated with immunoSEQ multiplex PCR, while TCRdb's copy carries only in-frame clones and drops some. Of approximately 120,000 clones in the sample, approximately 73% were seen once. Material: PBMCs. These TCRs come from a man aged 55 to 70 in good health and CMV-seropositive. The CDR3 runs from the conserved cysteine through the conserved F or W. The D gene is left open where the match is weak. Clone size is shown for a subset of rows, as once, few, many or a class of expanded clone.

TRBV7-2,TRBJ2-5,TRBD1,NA,CASSFDRGRETQYF,TGTGCCAGCAGCTTTGACAGGGGGCGGGAGACCCAGTACTTC
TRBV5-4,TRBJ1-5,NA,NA,CASSRAPNQPQHF,TGTGCCAGCAGCCGAGCTCCCAATCAGCCCCAGCATTTT
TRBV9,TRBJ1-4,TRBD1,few,CASSGQGISEKLFF,TGTGCCAGCAGCGGACAGGGAATTTCTGAAAAACTGTTTTTT
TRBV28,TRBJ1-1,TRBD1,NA,CASSFPVTGYTEAFF,TGTGCCAGCAGTTTTCCGGTGACAGGGTACACTGAAGCTTTCTTT
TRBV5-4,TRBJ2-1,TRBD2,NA,CASSFSGGAYNEQFF,TGTGCCAGCAGCTTTAGCGGGGGGGCCTACAATGAGCAGTTCTTC
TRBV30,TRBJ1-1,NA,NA,CAFRQGLTTEAFF,TGTGCCTTCCGACAAGGTTTAACGACTGAAGCTTTCTTT
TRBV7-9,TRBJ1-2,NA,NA,CASSSQVGAGYGYTF,TGTGCCAGCAGCTCCCAGGTGGGGGCTGGGTATGGCTACACCTTC
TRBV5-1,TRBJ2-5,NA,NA,CASSPQGGWQETQYF,TGCGCCAGCAGCCCCCAAGGGGGTTGGCAAGAGACCCAGTACTTC
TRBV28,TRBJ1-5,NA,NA,CASSFTGAGNQPQHF,TGTGCCAGCAGTTTTACTGGGGCCGGGAATCAGCCCCAGCATTTT
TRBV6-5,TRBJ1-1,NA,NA,CASSPGESTEAFF,TGTGCCAGCAGTCCAGGGGAAAGCACTGAAGCTTTCTTT
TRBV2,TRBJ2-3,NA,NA,CATRVVLGTDTQYF,TGTGCCACGAGGGTAGTCCTCGGCACAGATACGCAGTATTTT
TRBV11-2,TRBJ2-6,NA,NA,CASSALRGAPGANVLTF,TGTGCCAGCAGCGCATTACGGGGGGCCCCTGGGGCCAACGTCCTGACTTTC
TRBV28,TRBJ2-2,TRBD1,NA,CASSSDGTGHSGELFF,TGTGCCAGCAGCTCCGACGGGACAGGGCATTCCGGGGAGCTGTTTTTT
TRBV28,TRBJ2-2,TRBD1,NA,CASGYRGRLTRELFF,TGTGCCAGCGGGTACAGGGGGCGCTTAACGAGGGAGCTGTTTTTT
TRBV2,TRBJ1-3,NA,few,CASSVNSRNTIYF,TGTGCCAGCAGTGTAAACAGCCGAAACACCATATATTTT
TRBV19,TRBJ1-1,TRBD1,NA,CASSWTGQAFF,TGTGCCAGTAGTTGGACAGGCCAAGCTTTCTTT
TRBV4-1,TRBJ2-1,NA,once,CASSQTLGGEWNEQFF,TGCGCCAGCAGCCAAACTCTGGGCGGGGAGTGGAATGAGCAGTTCTTC
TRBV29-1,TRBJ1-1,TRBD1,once,CSTDRTGQNTEAFF,TGCAGCACGGACCGGACAGGGCAGAACACTGAAGCTTTCTTT
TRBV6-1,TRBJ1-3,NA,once,CASSVEGLSGNTIYF,TGTGCCAGCAGTGTAGAGGGACTCTCTGGAAACACCATATATTTT
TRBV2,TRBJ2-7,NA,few,CASSATSYEQYF,TGTGCCAGCAGTGCCACAAGCTACGAGCAGTACTTC
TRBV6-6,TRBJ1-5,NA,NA,CASSYGGAGQPQHF,TGTGCCAGCAGTTACGGGGGGGCGGGTCAGCCCCAGCATTTT
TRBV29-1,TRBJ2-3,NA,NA,CSVGETPLTQYF,TGCAGCGTTGGAGAGACTCCGCTGACGCAGTATTTT
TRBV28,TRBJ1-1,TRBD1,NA,CASFTGGENTEAFF,TGTGCCAGCTTCACAGGGGGCGAGAACACTGAAGCTTTCTTT
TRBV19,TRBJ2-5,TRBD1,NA,CATSRDRGFETQYF,TGTGCCACTTCTCGGGACAGGGGTTTTGAGACCCAGTACTTC
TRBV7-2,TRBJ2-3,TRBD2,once,CASSPRLAGSALDTQYF,TGTGCCAGCAGCCCTAGACTAGCGGGGTCGGCGTTGGATACGCAGTATTTT
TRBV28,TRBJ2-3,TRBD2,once,CASRTSLGIRRGGGDTQYF,TGTGCCAGCAGGACAAGTTTAGGGATCCGGCGGGGGGGAGGAGATACGCAGTATTTT
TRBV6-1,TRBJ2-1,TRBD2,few,CATTPLTSGSSEQFF,TGTGCCACCACACCATTGACTAGCGGATCGAGCGAGCAGTTCTTC
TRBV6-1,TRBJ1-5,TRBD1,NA,CATTRGQSNQPQHF,TGTGCCACCACCAGGGGGCAGAGCAATCAGCCCCAGCATTTT
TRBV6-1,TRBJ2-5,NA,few,CASREGGEGTQYF,TGTGCCAGCAGGGAAGGGGGGGAGGGGACCCAGTACTTC
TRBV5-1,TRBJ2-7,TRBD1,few,CASSSGTGPYEQYF,TGCGCCAGCAGCTCCGGGACAGGGCCCTACGAGCAGTACTTC
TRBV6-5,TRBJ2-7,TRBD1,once,CASRPGQGSYEQYF,TGTGCCAGCAGGCCGGGACAGGGATCCTACGAGCAGTACTTC
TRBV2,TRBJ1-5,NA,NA,CASSEQGRDNQPQHF,TGTGCCAGCAGTGAGCAGGGGAGGGACAATCAGCCCCAGCATTTT
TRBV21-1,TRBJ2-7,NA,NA,CASTEGGGRTYEQYF,TGTGCCAGCACCGAAGGGGGCGGAAGAACCTACGAGCAGTACTTC
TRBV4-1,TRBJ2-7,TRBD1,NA,CASRQDRGNEQYF,TGCGCCAGCAGACAGGACAGGGGCAACGAGCAGTACTTC
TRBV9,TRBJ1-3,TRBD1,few,CASSTTGGSGNTIYF,TGTGCCAGCAGCACTACAGGGGGCTCTGGAAACACCATATATTTT
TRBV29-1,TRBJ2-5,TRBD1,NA,CSVAPGTGGETQYF,TGCAGCGTTGCGCCCGGGACAGGGGGAGAGACCCAGTACTTC
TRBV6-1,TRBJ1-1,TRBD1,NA,CASSERRGTGWAFF,TGTGCCAGCAGTGAACGACGGGGGACAGGGTGGGCTTTCTTT
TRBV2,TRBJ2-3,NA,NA,CASSVSTDTQYF,TGTGCCAGCAGCGTTAGCACAGATACGCAGTATTTT
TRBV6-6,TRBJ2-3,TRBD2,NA,CASSYGGADTQYF,TGTGCCAGCAGTTACGGGGGGGCAGATACGCAGTATTTT
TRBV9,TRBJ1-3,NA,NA,CASSVGQGNTIYF,TGTGCCAGCAGCGTAGGCCAGGGAAACACCATATATTTT
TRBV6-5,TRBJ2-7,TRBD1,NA,CASTRGGHEQYF,TGTGCCAGCACCAGAGGGGGCCACGAGCAGTACTTC
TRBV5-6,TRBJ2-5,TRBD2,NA,CASTTGGGYQETQYF,TGTGCCAGCACCACTGGGGGGGGGTACCAAGAGACCCAGTACTTC
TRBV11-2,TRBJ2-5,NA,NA,CASRASGRGRQETQYF,TGTGCCAGCAGGGCATCGGGTCGGGGAAGGCAAGAGACCCAGTACTTC